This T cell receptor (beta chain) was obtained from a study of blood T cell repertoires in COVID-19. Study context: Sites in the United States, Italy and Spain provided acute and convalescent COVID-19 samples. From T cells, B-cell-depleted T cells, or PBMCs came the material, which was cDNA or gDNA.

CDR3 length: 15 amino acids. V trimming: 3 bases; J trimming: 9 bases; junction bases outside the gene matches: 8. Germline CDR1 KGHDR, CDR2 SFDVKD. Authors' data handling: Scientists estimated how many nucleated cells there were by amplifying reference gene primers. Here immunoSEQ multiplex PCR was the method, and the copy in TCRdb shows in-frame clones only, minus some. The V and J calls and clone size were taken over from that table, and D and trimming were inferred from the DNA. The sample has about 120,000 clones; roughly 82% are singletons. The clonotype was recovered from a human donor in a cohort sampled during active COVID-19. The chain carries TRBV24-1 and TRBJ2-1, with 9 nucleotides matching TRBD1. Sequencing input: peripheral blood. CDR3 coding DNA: TGTGCCACCAGTGATCCCGGGACAGGGACCCTTGAGCAGTTCTTC. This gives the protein CATSDPGTGTLEQFF.